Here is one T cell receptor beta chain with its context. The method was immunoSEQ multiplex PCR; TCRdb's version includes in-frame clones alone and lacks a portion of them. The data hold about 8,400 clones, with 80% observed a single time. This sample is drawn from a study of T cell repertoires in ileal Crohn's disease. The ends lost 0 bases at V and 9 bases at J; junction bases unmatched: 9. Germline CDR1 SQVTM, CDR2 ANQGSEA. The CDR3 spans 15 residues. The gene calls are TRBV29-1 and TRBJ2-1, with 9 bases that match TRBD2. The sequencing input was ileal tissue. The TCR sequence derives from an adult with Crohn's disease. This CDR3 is CSVEDGGLAGTEQFF. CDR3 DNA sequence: TGCAGCGTTGAAGATGGAGGGCTAGCGGGAACTGAGCAGTTCTTC.